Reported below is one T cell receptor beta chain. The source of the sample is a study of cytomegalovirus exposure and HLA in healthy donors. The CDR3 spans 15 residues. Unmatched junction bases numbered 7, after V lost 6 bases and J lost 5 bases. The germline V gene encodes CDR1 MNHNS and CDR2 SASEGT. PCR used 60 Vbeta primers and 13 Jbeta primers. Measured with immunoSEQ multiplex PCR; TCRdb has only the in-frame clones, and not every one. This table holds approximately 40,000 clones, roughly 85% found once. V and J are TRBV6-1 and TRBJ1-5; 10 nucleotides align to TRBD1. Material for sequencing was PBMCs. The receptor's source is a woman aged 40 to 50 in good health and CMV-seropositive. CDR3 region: CASSERGQGHQPQHF. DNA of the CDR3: TGTGCCAGCAGCGAAAGGGGACAGGGGCATCAGCCCCAGCATTTT.